This TCR beta chain appears in the sequencing data of a study of siplizumab effects on memory and regulatory T cells. Using immunoSEQ multiplex PCR, the repertoire was profiled, and TCRdb retains in-frame clones only, with some absent. The table lists some 65,000 clones, 80% to 90% of them singletons. General study points: The naive T cell population seemed more diverse than memory cells and seemed a major contributor to the alloresponse.

Of note for this clone: No antigen is known for it.

Germline V CDR1 and CDR2: SEHNR, FQNEAQ (reference sequence). CDR3 size: 11 residues. V dropped 3 bases and J dropped 6 bases, with 2 bases sitting between them. This TCR came from a human donor in good health. The sequencing sample was made of Tregs sorted from blood. This chain links TRBV7-9 with TRBJ2-2, with D uncertain. The CDR3 protein is CASSFPGELFF. CDR3 nucleotide sequence: TGTGCCAGCAGCTTTCCCGGGGAGCTGTTTTTT.